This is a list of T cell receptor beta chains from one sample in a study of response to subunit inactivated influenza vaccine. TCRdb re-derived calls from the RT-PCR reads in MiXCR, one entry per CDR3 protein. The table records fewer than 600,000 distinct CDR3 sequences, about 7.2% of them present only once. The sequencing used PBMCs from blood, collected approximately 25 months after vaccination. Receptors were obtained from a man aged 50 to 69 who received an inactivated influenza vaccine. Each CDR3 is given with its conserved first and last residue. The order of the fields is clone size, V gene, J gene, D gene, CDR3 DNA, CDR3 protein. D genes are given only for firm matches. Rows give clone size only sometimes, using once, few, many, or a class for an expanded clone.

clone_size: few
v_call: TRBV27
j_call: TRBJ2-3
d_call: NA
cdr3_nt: TGTGCCAGCAGTCCTGGGAACCACGGGGCAGATACGCAGTATTTT
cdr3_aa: CASSPGNHGADTQYF

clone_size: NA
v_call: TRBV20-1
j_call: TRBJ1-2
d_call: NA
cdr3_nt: TGCAGTGCTAGCGGGGGCCGGTATGGCTACACCTTC
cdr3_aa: CSASGGRYGYTF

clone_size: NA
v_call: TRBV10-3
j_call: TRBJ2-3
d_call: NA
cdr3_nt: TGTGCCATCAAGGCAGGAGAGAACGCAGATACGCAGTATTTT
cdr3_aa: CAIKAGENADTQYF

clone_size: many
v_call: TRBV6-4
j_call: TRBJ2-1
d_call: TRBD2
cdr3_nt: TGTGCCAGCAGTGACGCCCAGCGGGGGGCGATGGAGCAGTTCTTC
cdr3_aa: CASSDAQRGAMEQFF

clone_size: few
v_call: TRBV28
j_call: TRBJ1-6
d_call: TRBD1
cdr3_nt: TGTGCCAGCAGTTTAATCTTGGGACAGGGGAATTCACCCCTCCACTTT
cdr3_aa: CASSLILGQGNSPLHF

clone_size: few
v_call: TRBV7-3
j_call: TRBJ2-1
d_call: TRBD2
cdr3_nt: TGTGCCAGCAGCTTGGTTAGCGGGATTTACAATGAGCAGTTCTTC
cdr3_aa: CASSLVSGIYNEQFF

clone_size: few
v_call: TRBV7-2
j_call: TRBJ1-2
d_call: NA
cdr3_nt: TGTGCCAGCAGCTTACGGGGGGCCGCTGTGGATGGCTACACCTTC
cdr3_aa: CASSLRGAAVDGYTF

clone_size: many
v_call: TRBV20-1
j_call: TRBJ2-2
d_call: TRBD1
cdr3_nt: TGCAGTGCTAGACACCCCCGACAGGGCCCGAACACCGGGGAGCTGTTTTTT
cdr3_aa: CSARHPRQGPNTGELFF

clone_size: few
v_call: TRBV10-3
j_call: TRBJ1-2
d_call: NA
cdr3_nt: TGTGCCATCCGTGGTAACTATGGCTACACCTTC
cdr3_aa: CAIRGNYGYTF

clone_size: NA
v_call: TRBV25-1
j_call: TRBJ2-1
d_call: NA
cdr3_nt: TGTGCCAGCAGTGATCCTACAGCGGGTCCCAACAATGAGCAGTTCTTC
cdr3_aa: CASSDPTAGPNNEQFF

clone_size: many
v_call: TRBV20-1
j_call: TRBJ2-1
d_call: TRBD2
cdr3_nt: TGCAGTACACAGCGGGGGGGTAACAATGAGCAGTTCTTC
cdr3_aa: CSTQRGGNNEQFF

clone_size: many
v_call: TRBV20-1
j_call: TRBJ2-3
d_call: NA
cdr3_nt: TGCAGTGCTGAAACGGGAAACCGTGCAGATACGCAGTATTTT
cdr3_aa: CSAETGNRADTQYF

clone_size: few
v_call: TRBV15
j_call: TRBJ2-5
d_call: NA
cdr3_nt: TGTGCCACCAGCAGAGAGGCTAGTAGACAAGAGACCCAGTACTTC
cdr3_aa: CATSREASRQETQYF

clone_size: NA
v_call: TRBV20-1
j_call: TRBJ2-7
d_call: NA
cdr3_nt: TGCAGTGCTAAGCCTCACGGCGAGCAGTACTTC
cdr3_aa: CSAKPHGEQYF

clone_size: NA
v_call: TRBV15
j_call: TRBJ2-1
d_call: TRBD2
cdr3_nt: TGTGCCACCAGACCCCCTAGCGGGAGGGCCTACAATGAGCAGTTCTTC
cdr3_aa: CATRPPSGRAYNEQFF

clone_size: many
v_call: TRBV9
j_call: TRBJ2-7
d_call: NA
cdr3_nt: TGTGCCAGCAGCCCCGCCTGGCTATCCTCCTACGAGCAGTACTTC
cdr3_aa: CASSPAWLSSYEQYF

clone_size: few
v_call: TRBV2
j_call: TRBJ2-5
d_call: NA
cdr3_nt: TGTGCCAGCAGTGAGGACACGTGGTCTAGAGAGACCCAGTACTTC
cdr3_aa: CASSEDTWSRETQYF

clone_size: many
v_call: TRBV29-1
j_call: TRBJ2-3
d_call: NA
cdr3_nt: TGCAGCGTTGAAGTTGCAGGGGCAGATACGCAGTATTTT
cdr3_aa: CSVEVAGADTQYF

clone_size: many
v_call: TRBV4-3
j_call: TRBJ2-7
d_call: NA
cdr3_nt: TGCGCCAGCAGCCAAGTCTTTCAGGGCCCTCCGGTCGAGCAGTACTTC
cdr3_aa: CASSQVFQGPPVEQYF

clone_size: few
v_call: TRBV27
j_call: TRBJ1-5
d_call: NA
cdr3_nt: TGTGCCAGCAGTCAGACGAATCAGCCCCAGCATTTT
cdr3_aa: CASSQTNQPQHF

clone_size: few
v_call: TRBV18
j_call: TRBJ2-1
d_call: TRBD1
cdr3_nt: TGTGCCAGCTCACCGACATTTCCGGGACAGGGATCCTACAATGAGCAGTTCTTC
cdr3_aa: CASSPTFPGQGSYNEQFF

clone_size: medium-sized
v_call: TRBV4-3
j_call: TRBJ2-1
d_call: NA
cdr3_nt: TGCGCCAGCAGCCAAGACTCCTACCTTAGCCGGGGGCGAAGCAGTGAGCAGTTCTTC
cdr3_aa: CASSQDSYLSRGRSSEQFF

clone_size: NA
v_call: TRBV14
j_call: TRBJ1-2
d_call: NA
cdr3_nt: TGTGCCAGCAGCCAAGAGTTGGGAAAAGCGTATGGCTACACCTTC
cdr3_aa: CASSQELGKAYGYTF

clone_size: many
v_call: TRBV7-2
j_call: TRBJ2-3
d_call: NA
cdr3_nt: TGTGCCGGTACAGGGTGGGGGACTACAGATACGCAGTATTTT
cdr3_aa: CAGTGWGTTDTQYF

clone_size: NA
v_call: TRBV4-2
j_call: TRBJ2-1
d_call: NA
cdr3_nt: TGTGCCAGCAGCCCCCAAACAGGACGTTCCTACAATGAGCAGTTCTTC
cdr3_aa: CASSPQTGRSYNEQFF

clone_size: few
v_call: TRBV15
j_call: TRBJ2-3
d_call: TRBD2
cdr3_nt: TGTGCCACCAGTCCAGCGGGAGGGCTAACAGATACGCAGTATTTT
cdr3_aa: CATSPAGGLTDTQYF

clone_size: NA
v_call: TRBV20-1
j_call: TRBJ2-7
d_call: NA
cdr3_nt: TGCAGTGCTAGAGACGGGATACTCTCCTACGAGCAGTACTTC
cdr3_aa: CSARDGILSYEQYF

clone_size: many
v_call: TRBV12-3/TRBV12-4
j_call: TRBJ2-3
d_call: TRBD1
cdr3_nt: TGTGCCAGCACCTCGGGGGACAGGGGGGCGACAGATACGCAGTATTTT
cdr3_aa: CASTSGDRGATDTQYF

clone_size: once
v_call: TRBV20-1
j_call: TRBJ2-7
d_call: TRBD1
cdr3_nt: TGCAGTGCTAGACCCGGGACAGGCACCTACGAGCAGTACTTC
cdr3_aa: CSARPGTGTYEQYF

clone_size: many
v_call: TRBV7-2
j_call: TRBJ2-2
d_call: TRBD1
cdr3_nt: TGTGCCAGCAGCTTAGCGACGGACAGGGTCCACGGGGAGCTGTTTTTT
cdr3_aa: CASSLATDRVHGELFF

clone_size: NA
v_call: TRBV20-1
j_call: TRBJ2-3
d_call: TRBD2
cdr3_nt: TGCAGTGCTAGAGCCGGAGCGGGAACCATTAGCACAGATACGCAGTATTTT
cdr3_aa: CSARAGAGTISTDTQYF

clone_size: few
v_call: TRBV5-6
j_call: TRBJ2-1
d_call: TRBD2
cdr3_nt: TGTGCCAGCAGCTTGGGCGGGAGTGCCTACAATGAGCAGTTCTTC
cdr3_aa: CASSLGGSAYNEQFF

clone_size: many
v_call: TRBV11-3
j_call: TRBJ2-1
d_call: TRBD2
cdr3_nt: TGTGCCAGCAGCTCCCGGACTAGCGGGAGTCCCTACAATGAGCAGTTCTTC
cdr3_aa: CASSSRTSGSPYNEQFF

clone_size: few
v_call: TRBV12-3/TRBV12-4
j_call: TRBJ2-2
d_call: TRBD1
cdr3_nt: TGTGCCAGCACCGCACGGACAGGGAGGAGCACCGGGGAGCTGTTTTTT
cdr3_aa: CASTARTGRSTGELFF

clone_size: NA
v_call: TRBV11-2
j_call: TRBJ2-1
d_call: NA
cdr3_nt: TGTGCCAGCAGCCCTGGCTTGGGGCGCCAAACCCTTTGGAGCAATGAGCAGTTCTTC
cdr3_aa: CASSPGLGRQTLWSNEQFF

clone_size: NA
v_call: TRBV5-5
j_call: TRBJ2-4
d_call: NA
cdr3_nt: TGTGCCAGCAGCTTGTTGTGGGCGCAAGCCAAAAACATTCAGTACTTC
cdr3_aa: CASSLLWAQAKNIQYF

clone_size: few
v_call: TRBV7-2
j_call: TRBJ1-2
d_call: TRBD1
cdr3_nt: TGTGCCAGCAGCTCCGGGACAGGGAGCGGCTATGGCTACACCTTC
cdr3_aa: CASSSGTGSGYGYTF

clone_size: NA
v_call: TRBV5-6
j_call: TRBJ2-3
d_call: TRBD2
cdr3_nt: TGTGCCAGCAGCTTGCGTCCCGGGGGGAGCACAGATACGCAGTATTTT
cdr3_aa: CASSLRPGGSTDTQYF

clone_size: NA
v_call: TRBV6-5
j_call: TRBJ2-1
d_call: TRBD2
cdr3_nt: TGTGCCAGCACTCTACTAGCGTCGGGGGTCGGTGAGCAGTTCTTC
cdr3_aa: CASTLLASGVGEQFF

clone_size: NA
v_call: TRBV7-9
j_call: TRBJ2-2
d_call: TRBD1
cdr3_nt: TGTGCCAGCACAGGACAGGCGATGAACACCGGGGAGCTGTTTTTT
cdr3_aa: CASTGQAMNTGELFF

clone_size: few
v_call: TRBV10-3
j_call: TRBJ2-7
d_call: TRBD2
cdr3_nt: TGTGCCATCAGTGTTTTTGAGCGGGAGGTCGGTTCGGTCTACGAGCAGTACTTC
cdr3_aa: CAISVFEREVGSVYEQYF

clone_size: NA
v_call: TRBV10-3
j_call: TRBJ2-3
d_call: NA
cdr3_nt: TGTGCCATCAGTGGAAGGCCAGATCTCACAGATACGCAGTATTTT
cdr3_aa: CAISGRPDLTDTQYF

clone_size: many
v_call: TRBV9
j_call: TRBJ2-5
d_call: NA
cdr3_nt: TGTGCCAGCAGCGCAGGACAGCGCCAAGAGACCCAGTACTTC
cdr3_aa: CASSAGQRQETQYF

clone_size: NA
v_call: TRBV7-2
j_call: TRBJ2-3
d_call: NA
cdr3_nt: TGTGCCAGCAGCCCCCCCCGGGGCGTACGCACAGATACGCAGTATTTT
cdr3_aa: CASSPPRGVRTDTQYF

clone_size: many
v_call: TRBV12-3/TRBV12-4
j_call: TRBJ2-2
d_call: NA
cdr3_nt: TGTGCCAGCAGAACTGGGGGGGAGCTGTTTTTT
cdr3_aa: CASRTGGELFF

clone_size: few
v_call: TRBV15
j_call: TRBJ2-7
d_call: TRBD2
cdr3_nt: TGTGCCACCAGCAGAGGGGCTAGCGGGGTACCTTACGAGCAGTACTTC
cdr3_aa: CATSRGASGVPYEQYF

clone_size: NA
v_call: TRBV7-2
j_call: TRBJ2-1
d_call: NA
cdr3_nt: TGTGCCAGTCGCCTGAGCTGGAGCTCCTACAATGAGCAGTTCTTC
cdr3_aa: CASRLSWSSYNEQFF

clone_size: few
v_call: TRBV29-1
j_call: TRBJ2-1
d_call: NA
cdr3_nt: TGCAGCGTTGAGGGGGGCCTTCTATCCTACAATGAGCAGTTCTTC
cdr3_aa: CSVEGGLLSYNEQFF